This paragraph reports one T cell receptor beta chain. Its cognate antigen is unknown. The sample is drawn from a study of Ad26.COV2.S vaccination and SARS-CoV-2 variants. Documented treatment: 19 received Ad26.COV2.S at low or high dose, single or two shots; about 5 received placebo; per-sample allocation not given. Collection of the samples took place on day 63 after the first injection of vaccine or placebo. Vaccination used an Ad26 vector expressing Wuhan-strain SARS-CoV-2 spike. Study-wide findings and caveats: The analyses of TCR breadth and depth may have understated the size of total T cell responses.

V lost 5 bases, J lost 4 bases, and 9 bases stayed unmatched. This CDR3 region has 15 residues. Germline loops: CDR1 SGHVS, CDR2 FNYEAQ. Profiling relied on immunoSEQ multiplex PCR, and the TCRdb table lists in-frame clones only, not all of them. The table lists 300,000 to 400,000 clones, 88% of them singletons. The clonotype originates from a person aged 18-60 years who received the Ad26.COV2.S COVID-19 vaccine or a placebo. The chain carries TRBV7-6 and TRBJ2-7; 9 bases agree with TRBD1. This specimen consisted of peripheral blood, obtained in a trial of Ad26.COV2.S vaccine versus placebo. The CDR3 sequence: CASSQNRGRRYEQYF. The CDR3 nucleotides read TGTGCCAGCAGCCAGAACAGGGGGCGAAGATACGAGCAGTACTTC.